The 27 T cell receptor beta chains below come from one sample, sequenced in a study of T-cell memory formation after mild COVID-19. TCRdb re-called the 5' RACE reads through MiXCR, storing one row per CDR3 protein. There are tens of thousands of distinct CDR3 sequences in the sample; 9% to 15% occur only once, and approximately 26% lies in the top ten. The sample was PBMCs or a T cell subset sorted from them (not recorded which). All receptors derive from a young man who had mild COVID-19 (a few samples of this study predate the infection). Cell type and time point are not known.

This clonotype was recorded at least ten times. V gene TRBV7-6 combines with J gene TRBJ2-2; 11 bases match TRBD1. Germline V lookup: CDR1 SGHVS, CDR2 FNYEAQ. V was pared by 5 bases and J by 7 bases, with 6 bases of the junction left unmatched. CDR3 length equals 15 residues. The CDR3 sequence: CASSPGQGVLGELFF. CDR3 bases: TGTGCCAGCAGCCCGGGACAGGGGGTTCTCGGGGAGCTGTTTTTT.

This clonotype appeared a few times. The genes are TRBV5-1 and TRBJ1-1; D unresolved. This CDR3 spans 13 amino acids. Trimming shortened V by 1 base and J by 3 bases, and 7 bases separated the two germline ends. Germline assignment: CDR1 SGHRS and CDR2 YFSETQ. CDR3 amino acids: CASSLLAYTEAFF. The CDR3 bases are TGCGCCAGCAGCTTGCTGGCCTACACTGAAGCTTTCTTT.

This clonotype turned up a few times. The CDR3 DNA is TGTGCCAGCAGCCAGCAGGGAGGACCCTACGAGCAGTACTTC. Translated: CASSQQGGPYEQYF. V is TRBV3-1 and J is TRBJ2-7; TRBD2 is a possible D gene (6 bases). CDR1 and CDR2 (germline): LGHDT, YNNKEL (reference sequence). The CDR3 covers 14 residues. V was pared by 3 bases and J by 2 bases, with 11 bases between.

The chain has TRBV10-2 and TRBJ2-3; no firm D call. Germline V gene lookup returns CDR1 WSHSY and CDR2 SAAADI. Trimming removed 11 bases at V and 0 bases at J, with 21 bases between. The CDR3 sequence is 16 residues long. CDR3 region: CASRRLAPDSTDTQYF. The CDR3 DNA sequence: TGCGCCTCCCGGCGGCTGGCACCAGATAGCACAGATACGCAGTATTTT.

This clonotype was seen repeatedly, ten times or more. V and J are TRBV5-1 and TRBJ2-3; the D gene is possibly TRBD2 (7 bases). The V end was cut by 6 bases, the J end by 5 bases, with 13 bases between. Germline-derived CDR1 and CDR2 are SGHRS and YFSETQ. The CDR3 is 13 amino acids. This chain's CDR3 is CASNVGGQDTQYF. The CDR3 coding sequence is TGCGCCAGCAACGTGGGGGGGCAAGATACGCAGTATTTT.

This clonotype showed up just a few times. The V call is TRBV24-1, the J call TRBJ2-1; D may be TRBD1 (6 bases). The CDR3 has 12 amino acids. Germline-derived CDR1 and CDR2 are KGHDR and SFDVKD. The germline V and J ends were trimmed by 9 bases and 7 bases, with 12 bases remaining between them. Written as DNA, the CDR3 is TGTGCCACCGCCTACAGGGTGAATGAGCAGTTCTTC. Translation gives CATAYRVNEQFF.

This clonotype appeared many times. The rearrangement links TRBV4-3 to TRBJ2-5, with D possibly matching TRBD2 (5 bases). V lost 0 bases and J lost 2, with 13 bases in between. This CDR3 contains 16 residues. Germline CDR1 and CDR2: LGHNA and YSLEER. The CDR3 spells CASSQETGSTQETQYF. CDR3 DNA sequence: TGCGCCAGCAGCCAAGAAACGGGGAGTACTCAAGAGACCCAGTACTTC.

CDR3: CASSLVGGEETQYF. CDR3 bases: TGCGCCAGCAGCTTGGTTGGGGGGGAAGAGACCCAGTACTTC. This sequence joins TRBV5-1 and TRBJ2-5; 7 nucleotides align to TRBD2. Losses at the gene ends were 0 bases for V and 3 bases for J; bases not matched to a gene: 2. The CDR3 loop spans 14 amino acids. Germline values: CDR1 SGHRS, CDR2 YFSETQ.

This clonotype was recorded at least ten times. The chain employs TRBV5-6 and TRBJ2-7, with 8 bases that match TRBD2. This CDR3 has 13 amino acids. CDR1 and CDR2 (germline): SGHDT, YYEEEE. V shed 4 bases and J 2 bases; nucleotides not matched to a gene: 2. The CDR3 DNA follows: TGTGCCAGCAGCCCGGGGGGGCCCTACGAGCAGTACTTC. It translates to CASSPGGPYEQYF.

This sequence joins TRBV12-3 or TRBV12-4 and TRBJ2-2; a weak D match, TRBD1 (5 bases). V lost 3 bases, J lost 7 bases, and 12 bases lay in between. The CDR3 has 14 amino acids. CDR3 DNA sequence: TGTGCCAGCAGTTTTTCAGGGAAGATCGGGGAGCTGTTTTTT. It codes for CASSFSGKIGELFF.

J is TRBJ1-2 and V is TRBV11-2, with 10 positions matching TRBD1. The V gene end was trimmed by 5 bases and the J gene end by 8 bases; junction bases not matched to a gene: 11. The CDR3 has 15 amino acids. Germline V gene lookup returns CDR1 SGHAT and CDR2 FQNNGV. As DNA, the CDR3 is TGTGCCAGCAGCCCGCCCGGGACAGGGGCCCCCGGCTACACCTTC. This gives the protein CASSPPGTGAPGYTF.

The genes are TRBV12-3 or TRBV12-4 and TRBJ2-7; D unclear. V was shortened by 3 bases and J by 3 bases, with 6 bases between the two germline ends. The CDR3 totals 12 residues. The CDR3 DNA reads TGTGCCAGCAGTTTGTTCGGCTACGAGCAGTACTTC. Translating it yields CASSLFGYEQYF.

This clonotype showed up just a few times. V and J are TRBV7-2 and TRBJ1-6; a possible D gene is TRBD1 (5 bases). V was clipped by 5 bases and J by 6 bases, with 11 bases between them. This CDR3 comprises 14 residues. Per the germline V gene, CDR1 is SGHTA and CDR2 is FQGNSA. The CDR3 reads CASSRSGPNSPLHF. The CDR3 coding sequence is TGTGCCAGCAGCCGGTCGGGGCCTAATTCACCCCTCCACTTT.

This clonotype was detected a few times. The V and J genes are TRBV20-1 and TRBJ2-7; unclear D gene. Between the trimmed V and J ends, which lost 5 bases and 5 bases, there was a span of 16 bases. The CDR3 totals 13 residues. Germline CDR1 and CDR2: DFQATT and SNEGSKA (reference sequence). CDR3 bases: TGCAGTGCTCCCTCTGGCTCCCTCGACGAGCAGTACGTC. It translates to CSAPSGSLDEQYV.

The V call is TRBV7-9, the J call TRBJ2-3; 10 bases are a match to TRBD2. CDR1 and CDR2 from the germline V gene are SEHNR and FQNEAQ (reference sequence). V lost 0 bases to trimming and J lost 3 bases; unmatched junction nucleotides: 3. The CDR3 length is 16 residues. The CDR3 DNA follows: TGTGCCAGCAGCTTAGCGACTAGCGGGCTGACAGATACGCAGTATTTT. It codes for CASSLATSGLTDTQYF.

This clonotype occurred a few times. The CDR3: CASSPKTSTGELFF. CDR3 coding DNA: TGTGCCAGCAGCCCTAAGACCTCCACCGGGGAGCTGTTTTTT. The J gene is TRBJ2-2, the V gene TRBV9; D gene unclear. Germline-derived CDR1 and CDR2 are SGDLS and YYNGEE. The CDR3 runs to 14 residues. V lost 4 bases and J lost 4, with 11 bases in between.

This clonotype was counted only a few times. The CDR3 protein is CSVGGGGETQYF. The CDR3 coding sequence is TGCAGCGTTGGGGGGGGAGGAGAGACCCAGTACTTC. The gene calls are TRBV29-1 and TRBJ2-5, with 7 positions matching TRBD2. V lost 4 bases, J lost 4 bases, and 3 bases stayed unmatched. Germline-derived CDR1 and CDR2 are SQVTM and ANQGSEA. CDR3 size: 12 residues.

The V call is TRBV12-3 or TRBV12-4, the J call TRBJ1-2; no definite D call. V lost 3 bases and J lost 3, with 8 bases in between. The CDR3 loop spans 13 amino acids. The CDR3 loop is CASSFSVDYGYTF. The CDR3 DNA sequence: TGTGCCAGCAGTTTTAGTGTGGACTATGGCTACACCTTC.

The sample holds many counts of this clonotype. V and J are TRBV4-2 and TRBJ2-2, with a possible D match to TRBD1 (5 bases). The CDR3 has 15 residues. With 3 bases removed from V and 8 bases from J, the gap between germline ends came to 16 bases. Germline CDR1 is LGHNA and CDR2 is YNFKEQ. The CDR3 here is CASSHRVEDLGELFF. The CDR3 nucleotides read TGTGCCAGCAGCCACAGGGTAGAGGATTTAGGGGAGCTGTTTTTT.

The chain is built from TRBV4-3 and TRBJ2-2; D remains ambiguous. V dropped 5 bases and J dropped 6 bases, with 16 bases sitting between them. Germline V gene data show CDR1 as LGHNA and CDR2 as YSLEER. This CDR3 has 15 residues. This chain's CDR3 is CASSSHFGGSGELFF. DNA of the CDR3: TGCGCCAGCAGCTCCCATTTTGGTGGCTCCGGGGAGCTGTTTTTT.

This clonotype was recorded many times. The V call is TRBV4-1, the J call TRBJ2-1; no clear D. V was clipped by 2 bases and J by 4 bases, with 0 bases between them. This CDR3 comprises 11 residues. Germline CDR1 is MGHRA and CDR2 is YSYEKL. The CDR3 coding sequence is TGCGCCAGCAGCCAATACAATGAGCAGTTCTTC. Protein sequence: CASSQYNEQFF.

The V and J genes are TRBV15 and TRBJ1-2; 9 nucleotides agree with TRBD1. There are 14 residues in the CDR3. Per germline, CDR1 LNHNV and CDR2 YYDKDF (reference sequence). After removal of 4 bases from V and 5 bases from J, the junction contained 5 bases not matched to a gene. CDR3 in DNA: TGTGCCACCAGCAAGCGGACAGGGGTTTATGGCTACACCTTC. Translating gives CATSKRTGVYGYTF.

The rearrangement joins TRBV5-1 to TRBJ2-5; tentatively, D is TRBD2 (6 bases). The CDR3 covers 15 residues. Trimming took 9 bases from V and 1 from J, leaving 19 bases between them. Germline CDR1 reads SGHRS; CDR2 reads YFSETQ. The CDR3 DNA reads as TGCGCCACCGCCCCCGGGGAGGTGGGCCAAGAGACCCAGTACTTC. Protein product: CATAPGEVGQETQYF.

There are a few counts of this clonotype. The genes are TRBV3-1 and TRBJ1-2; 7 bases map to TRBD1. The CDR3 has 15 amino acids. Germline V lookup: CDR1 LGHDT, CDR2 YNNKEL (reference sequence). V lost 1 base, J lost 8 bases, and 10 bases stayed unmatched. This CDR3 reads CASSQGGQGGGGYTF. CDR3 nucleotides: TGTGCCAGCAGCCAAGGAGGTCAAGGGGGCGGCGGCTACACCTTC.

This clonotype has just a few counts. The rearrangement uses TRBV12-3 or TRBV12-4 and TRBJ1-2, with 9 positions matching TRBD1. V was pared by 6 bases and J by 7 bases, with 3 bases of the junction left unmatched. This CDR3 has 12 amino acids. CDR3: CASRDRGPGYTF. As DNA, the CDR3 is TGTGCCAGCAGGGACAGGGGCCCTGGCTACACCTTC.

The V gene is TRBV20-1, the J gene TRBJ2-3; 8 bases map to TRBD1. There are 15 residues in the CDR3. With 5 bases clipped from V and 11 bases from J, the junction kept 18 bases outside the gene matches. The germline gives CDR1 DFQATT, CDR2 SNEGSKA (reference sequence). The CDR3 loop is CSAGVGRGRLEGQYF. The CDR3, as DNA: TGCAGTGCTGGGGTGGGCAGGGGGCGACTAGAGGGGCAGTATTTT.

The chain couples TRBV27 to TRBJ1-5; TRBD1 aligns across 8 bases. Germline V CDR1 and CDR2: MNHEY, SMNVEV (reference sequence). J gave up 7 bases and V 4 bases, and 6 bases lay outside the gene matches. CDR3 length: 14 residues. CDR3 sequence: CASSWTGLQQPQHF. The CDR3 DNA follows: TGTGCCAGCAGTTGGACAGGGCTTCAGCAGCCCCAGCATTTT.